The present T cell receptor beta chain was sequenced within a study of CD8+ T cells in alopecia areata. Sequencing used cDNA as its template, made by extracting RNA and reverse transcribing it. Method: immunoSEQ multiplex PCR; TCRdb's copy keeps in-frame clones and lacks some. The sample includes around 97,000 clones, under 90% seen only once; the top ten take around 10%. The sample's treatment: oral pan-JAK inhibitor, 5-10 mg twice daily. As regards this clone: The junction and the germline gene differ at one end; a read error may be behind it.

The origin of this receptor is a human donor with alopecia areata. Sequenced material: CD8+ T cells sorted from blood, taken around week 34, from a patient treated with tofacitinib.

The CDR3 bases are TGTGTCAGCAGTTACGAGGCAGCCACCTACGAGCAGTACTTC. Translating gives CVSSYEAATYEQYF. This chain links TRBV6-5 with TRBJ2-7; no clear D. The CDR3 is made up of 14 amino acids. Germline loops: CDR1 MNHEY, CDR2 SVGAGI.